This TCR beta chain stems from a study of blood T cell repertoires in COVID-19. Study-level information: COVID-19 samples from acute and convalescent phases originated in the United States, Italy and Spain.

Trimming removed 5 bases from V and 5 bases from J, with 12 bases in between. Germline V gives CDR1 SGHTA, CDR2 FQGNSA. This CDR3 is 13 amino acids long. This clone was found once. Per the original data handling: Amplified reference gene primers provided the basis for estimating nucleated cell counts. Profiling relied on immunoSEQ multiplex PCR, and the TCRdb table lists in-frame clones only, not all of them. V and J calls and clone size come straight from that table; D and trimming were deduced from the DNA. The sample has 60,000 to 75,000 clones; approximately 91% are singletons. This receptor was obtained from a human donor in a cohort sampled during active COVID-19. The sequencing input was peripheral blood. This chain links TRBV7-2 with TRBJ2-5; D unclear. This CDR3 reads CASSPDLRETQYF. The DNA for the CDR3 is TGTGCCAGCAGCCCTGACTTGAGGGAGACCCAGTACTTC.